The source of this T cell receptor beta chain is a study of T cells in Graves' hyperthyroidism and ophthalmopathy (dated by TCRdb to between 2018 and 2021). Looking at the study overall: Peripheral blood samples were taken at initial diagnosis, before any treatment was given. According to the paper, TCR Vbeta CDR3 sequencing was carried out on over 130 peripheral blood samples, which came from approximately 41 ophthalmopathy, approximately 78 hyperthyroidism and roughly 17 progressor patients. After blood sampling, hyperthyroidism patients were treated with methimazole at a starting dose of 30 mg daily, and ophthalmopathy patients were treated with high-dose intravenous methylprednisolone. TCR V-J signatures able to tell the groups apart were searched for in a discovery cohort of 100 patients, of whom over 40 had Graves' ophthalmopathy and 55 to 65 had stable Graves' hyperthyroidism. For training and testing, the 100 or so patients in the discovery cohort were randomly divided in a 7:3 ratio. The study also compared thyroid tissue and blood T-cell repertoires from a handful of Graves' hyperthyroidism patients. An independent validation cohort of 18 to 20 hyperthyroidism patients and about 16 patients who later progressed to ophthalmopathy tested prospective prediction of ophthalmopathy.

The CDR3, cysteine through phenylalanine, is 16 amino acids long. The only DNA kept is the CDR3, 48 bases in frame from the first base. V loses 3 bases of germline sequence and J loses 6 bases, and the interval between the two ends is 18 bases. The germline V gene (reference sequence) yields LNHNV for CDR1 and YYDKDF for CDR2. TCR beta CDR3 regions were amplified from RNA transcripts. The TCR CDR3 was subjected to a first round of RT-PCR using the HTBI primer set and the Qiagen OneStep RT-PCR kit. The libraries were constructed in a second round of multiplex PCR and then size-selected and purified. Paired-end sequencing of the libraries was performed with 100 bp reads on an Illumina HiSeq2000. As for how the authors treated the data: SOAPnuke was used to process the raw data, throwing out any read that contained adapters or uncalled bases, had a mean Phred below 15, or lacked an exact constant-primer or identifier match. High-quality paired reads were merged with COPE v1.2.5, and unique nucleotide sequences were defined as clonotypes. Clonotypes were aligned to IMGT TRBV, TRBD and TRBJ reference segments using MiTCR v1.1. Only V-J combinations with frequency above 0.0001, covering 99% to 99.2% of repertoires, were analysed. A TCS score was defined as the ratio between F50 (clonal expansion) and ExV (chaos), using BLOSUM62-based TCRdist between CDR3 peptides within each V-J. Welch's t-statistics and random forest reduced some 510 V-J features to roughly 13, which were used in a naive Bayes classifier (R e1071). TCRdb trimmed public reads at Q25 via fastp, called clones via MiXCR and kept in-frame beta chains. For every CDR3 protein sequence, its rows merge into one entry that carries the most common genes and DNA. The V and J calls reflect TCRdb's pipeline rather than the authors' work. The sample contains 75,000 to 100,000 distinct CDR3 sequences, over 50% of them found a single time. The ten largest clones add up to around 29% of the sample.

Stable Graves' hyperthyroidism was defined as the absence of progression to ophthalmopathy over 18 months of follow-up. Hyperthyroidism patients were newly diagnosed, had a disease duration of under 2 months, and were aged 18 to 65 years. Exclusion was applied to patients with uncontrolled infections, other autoimmune diseases, pregnancy or lactation. Diagnoses relied on clinical symptoms, serum thyroxine and TRAb, thyroid ultrasound and orbital computed tomography. Ficoll-Paque density gradient centrifugation was used to isolate PBMCs from approximately 10 ml of fresh peripheral blood. Total RNA was extracted with Trizol reagent, and quality was checked on an Agilent 2100 Bioanalyzer. What the authors observed across the whole study: Ophthalmopathy was separated from stable hyperthyroidism by a 13 V-J signature model, with around 90% sensitivity and approximately 81% specificity obtained in cross-validation and 80%/75% obtained in testing. Most expanded thyroid clonotypes (frequency above 0.001) were also detected in blood, a finding suggesting that blood repertoires may reflect thyroid immune responses. During validation, the model predicted progression to ophthalmopathy a median of about 6.3 months ahead of onset, with around 65% sensitivity and about 72% specificity. No statistical method was used to fix the sample size in advance, and group allocation was not hidden from the investigators.

At least ten counts were recorded for this clonotype. Its binding antigen is unknown. Base quality data are lacking; no much larger clone is found one base away. Sequenced: blood. The V and J genes are TRBV15 and TRBJ1-5; a weak D assignment points to TRBD1 (6 bases agree). The receptor was derived from a woman in her 40s with Graves' hyperthyroidism. CDR3 region: CATSRATGTPSQPQHF. DNA sequence: TGTGCCACCAGCAGGGCCACAGGGACCCCCAGTCAGCCCCAGCATTTT.